This T cell receptor (beta chain) is from a study of T-cell reconstitution after alpha-beta-depleted transplantation in children. Findings of the study overall: It was surviving recipient T cells and thymic progenitors that gave some patients high TCRbeta diversity at day 60. A year had passed since transplant, and T-cell counts and diversity by then came mostly from newly produced T cells. After transplant, at about two months, alpha-beta T cells were reportedly derived from several hundred expanded graft clones.

This clonotype was counted between two and nine times. Its specificity is unknown. For TCRbeta, the library was prepared with unique molecular identifiers. TCRdb re-derived calls from the PCR reads in MiXCR, one entry per CDR3 protein. The sample lists approximately 230,000 distinct CDR3 sequences; 20% to 30% were seen once. This CDR3 spans 18 amino acids. The trim removed 0 bases at V and 0 bases at J, leaving 9 bases unmatched. Germline-derived CDR1 and CDR2 are LNHDA and SQIVND (reference sequence). The chain employs TRBV19 and TRBJ2-7; 9 bases are shared with TRBD2. This sequence was found in a female patient between 2 and 15 years old who had a stem cell transplant for congenital amegakaryocytic thrombocytopenia, so the T cells may come from the graft donor. The source material was PBMCs, mostly from graft donor cells, sampled 360 days after TCRalphabeta/CD19-depleted stem cell transplant. CDR3 in amino acids: CASSIDAITSGFSYEQYF. DNA of the CDR3: TGTGCCAGTAGTATAGACGCGATAACTAGCGGGTTCTCCTACGAGCAGTACTTC.